This T cell receptor beta chain was profiled in a study of response to subunit inactivated influenza vaccine. TCRdb used MiXCR to reprocess the RT-PCR reads, holding one entry per CDR3 protein. The data contain hundreds of thousands of distinct CDR3 sequences, approximately 10% of them singletons. A few counts support this clonotype. This CDR3 is built from 17 residues. Germline-derived CDR1 and CDR2 are SGHTA and FQGNSA. Trimming pared 4 bases from V and 5 bases from J, leaving 23 bases between. The same sample was also studied in work on T cells expressing NK-cell markers. That source reports: For TCR beta, cDNA was produced by 5'RACE template switching with UMIs. It was sorted CD3+CD56-NKG2C+, CD3+CD56+NKG2C- and CD3+CD56+NKG2C+ T cells that provided the TCR beta repertoires. Within the sequenced cohort of eight donors, seven exhibited HCMV seropositivity and one was seronegative. Restriction of the sorted population to alpha-beta TCR T cells was achieved in several experiments with an anti-gamma-delta TCR antibody. Evidence did not settle whether expanded NKG2C+ T cell clones targeted HCMV.

The chain employs TRBV7-2 and TRBJ1-1; D gene ambiguous. This clonotype originated in a man aged 50 or older who received an inactivated influenza vaccine. Here the sequenced sample was PBMCs from blood, taken on the day of vaccination. Written as DNA, the CDR3 is TGTGCCAGCAGCTCCCAGTTTGGAGAGCATAGAACAACTGAAGCTTTCTTT. Encoded protein: CASSSQFGEHRTTEAFF.